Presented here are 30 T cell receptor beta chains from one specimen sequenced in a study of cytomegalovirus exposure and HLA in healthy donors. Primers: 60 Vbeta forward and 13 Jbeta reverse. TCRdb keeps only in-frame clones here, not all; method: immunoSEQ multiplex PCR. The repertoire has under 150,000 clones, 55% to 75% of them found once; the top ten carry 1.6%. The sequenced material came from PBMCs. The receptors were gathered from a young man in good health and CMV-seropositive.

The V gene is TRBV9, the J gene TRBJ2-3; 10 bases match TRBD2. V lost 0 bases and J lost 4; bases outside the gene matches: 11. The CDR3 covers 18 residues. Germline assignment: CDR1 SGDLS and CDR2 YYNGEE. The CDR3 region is CASSVEAWSGRVSDTQYF. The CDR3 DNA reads TGTGCCAGCAGCGTAGAGGCCTGGAGCGGGAGGGTCTCAGATACGCAGTATTTT.

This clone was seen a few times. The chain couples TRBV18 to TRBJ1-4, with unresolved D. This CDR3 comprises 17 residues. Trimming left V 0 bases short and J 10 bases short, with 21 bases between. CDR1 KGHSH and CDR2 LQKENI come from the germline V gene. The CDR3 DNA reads TGTGCCAGCTCACCACCCAATACGTACGACCTGGAGGGAAAACTGTTTTTT. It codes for CASSPPNTYDLEGKLFF.

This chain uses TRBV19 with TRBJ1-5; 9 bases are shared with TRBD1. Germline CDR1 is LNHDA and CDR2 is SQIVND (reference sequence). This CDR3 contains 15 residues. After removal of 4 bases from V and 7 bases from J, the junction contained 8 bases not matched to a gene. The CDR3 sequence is CASSTTWDRAQPQHF. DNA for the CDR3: TGTGCCAGTAGTACGACTTGGGACAGGGCACAGCCCCAGCATTTT.

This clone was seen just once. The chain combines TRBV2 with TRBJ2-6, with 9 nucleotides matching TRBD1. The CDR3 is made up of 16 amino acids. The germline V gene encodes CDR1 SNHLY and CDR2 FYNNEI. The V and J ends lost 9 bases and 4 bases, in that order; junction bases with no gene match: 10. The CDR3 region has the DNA TGTGCCAGACTCCGGGACAGGGCGTCCGGGGCCAACGTCCTGACTTTC. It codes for CARLRDRASGANVLTF.

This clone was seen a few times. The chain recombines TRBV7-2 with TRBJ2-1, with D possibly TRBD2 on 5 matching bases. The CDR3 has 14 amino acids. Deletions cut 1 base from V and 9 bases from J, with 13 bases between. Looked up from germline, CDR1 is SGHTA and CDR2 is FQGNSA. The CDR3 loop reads CASSLDYFRGEQFF. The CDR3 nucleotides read TGTGCCAGCAGCTTAGACTATTTCCGGGGTGAGCAGTTCTTC.

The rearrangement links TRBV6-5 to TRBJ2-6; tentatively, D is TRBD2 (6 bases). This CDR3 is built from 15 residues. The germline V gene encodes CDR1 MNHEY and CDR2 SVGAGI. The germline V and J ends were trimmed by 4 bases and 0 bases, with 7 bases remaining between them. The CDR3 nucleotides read TGTGCCAGCAGTTCGGGGGACTCTGGGGCCAACGTCCTGACTTTC. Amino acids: CASSSGDSGANVLTF.

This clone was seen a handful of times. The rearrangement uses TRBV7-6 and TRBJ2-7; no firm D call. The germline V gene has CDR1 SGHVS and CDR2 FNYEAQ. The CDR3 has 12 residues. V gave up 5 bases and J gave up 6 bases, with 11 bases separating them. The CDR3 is CASSPWRSEQYF. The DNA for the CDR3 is TGTGCCAGCAGCCCGTGGCGGTCCGAGCAGTACTTC. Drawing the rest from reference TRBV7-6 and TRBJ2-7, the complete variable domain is GAGVSQSPRYKVTKRGQDVALRCDPISGHVSLYWYRQALGQGPEFLTYFNYEAQQDKSGLPNDRFSAERPEGSISTLTIQRTEQRDSAMYRCASSPWRSEQYFGPGTRLTVT.

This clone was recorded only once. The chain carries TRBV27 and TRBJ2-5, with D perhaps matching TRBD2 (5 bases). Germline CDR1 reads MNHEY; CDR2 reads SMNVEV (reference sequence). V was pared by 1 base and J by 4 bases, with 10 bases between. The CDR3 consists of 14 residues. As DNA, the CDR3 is TGTGCCAGCAGTTTATTTGAGAGCGGAGAGACCCAGTACTTC. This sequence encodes CASSLFESGETQYF.

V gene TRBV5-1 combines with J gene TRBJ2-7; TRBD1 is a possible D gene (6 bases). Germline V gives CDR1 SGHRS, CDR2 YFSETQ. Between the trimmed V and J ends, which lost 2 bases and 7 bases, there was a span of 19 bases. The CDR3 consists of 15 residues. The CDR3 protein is CASSFEPGTRLEQYF. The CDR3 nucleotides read TGCGCCAGCAGCTTTGAACCCGGGACACGCTTAGAGCAGTACTTC.

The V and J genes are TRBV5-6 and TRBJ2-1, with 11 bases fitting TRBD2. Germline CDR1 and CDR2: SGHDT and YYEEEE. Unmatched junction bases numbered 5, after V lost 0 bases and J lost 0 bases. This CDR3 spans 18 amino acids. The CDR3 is CASSLDASGRSSYNEQFF. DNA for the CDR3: TGTGCCAGCAGCTTGGATGCTAGCGGGAGGAGCTCCTACAATGAGCAGTTCTTC.

CDR3 in DNA: TGCGCCAGCAGCTTGGTAGTTACAGGGTCGATGGAGACCCAGTACTTC. Translating it yields CASSLVVTGSMETQYF. The chain employs TRBV5-1 and TRBJ2-5, with a tentative D call TRBD1 (6 bases). The V end lost 0 bases, the J end lost 5 bases, and 17 bases lay between the germline ends. The CDR3 runs to 16 residues. Germline V gives CDR1 SGHRS, CDR2 YFSETQ.

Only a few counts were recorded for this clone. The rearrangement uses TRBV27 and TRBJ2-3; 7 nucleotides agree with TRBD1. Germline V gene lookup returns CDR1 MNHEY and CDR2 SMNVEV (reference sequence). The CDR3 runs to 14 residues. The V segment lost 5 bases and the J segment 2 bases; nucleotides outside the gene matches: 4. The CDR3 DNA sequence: TGTGCCAGCAGTGCCGACAGGGCCACAGATACGCAGTATTTT. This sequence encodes CASSADRATDTQYF.

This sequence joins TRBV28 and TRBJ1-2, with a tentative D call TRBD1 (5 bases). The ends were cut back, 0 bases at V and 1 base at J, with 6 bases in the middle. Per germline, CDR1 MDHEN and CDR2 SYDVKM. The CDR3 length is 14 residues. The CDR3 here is CASSLWGGNYGYTF. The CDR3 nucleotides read TGTGCCAGCAGTTTATGGGGGGGTAACTATGGCTACACCTTC.

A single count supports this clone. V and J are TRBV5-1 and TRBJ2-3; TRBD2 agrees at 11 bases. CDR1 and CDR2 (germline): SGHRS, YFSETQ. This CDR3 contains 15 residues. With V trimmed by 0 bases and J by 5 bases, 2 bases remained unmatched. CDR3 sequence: CASSLAGTSGDTQYF. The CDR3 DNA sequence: TGCGCCAGCAGCTTGGCTGGGACTAGCGGAGATACGCAGTATTTT.

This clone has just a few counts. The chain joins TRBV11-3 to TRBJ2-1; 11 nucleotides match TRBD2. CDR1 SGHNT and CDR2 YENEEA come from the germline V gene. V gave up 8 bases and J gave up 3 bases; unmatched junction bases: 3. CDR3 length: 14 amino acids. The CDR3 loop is CASATSGIYNEQFF. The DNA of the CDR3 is TGTGCCAGCGCGACTAGCGGGATCTACAATGAGCAGTTCTTC. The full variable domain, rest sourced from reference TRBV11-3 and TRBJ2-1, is EAGVVQSPRYKIIEKKQPVAFWCNPISGHNTLYWYLQNLGQGPELLIRYENEEAVDDSQLPKDRFSAERLKGVDSTLKIQPAELGDSAVYLCASATSGIYNEQFFGPGTRLTVL.

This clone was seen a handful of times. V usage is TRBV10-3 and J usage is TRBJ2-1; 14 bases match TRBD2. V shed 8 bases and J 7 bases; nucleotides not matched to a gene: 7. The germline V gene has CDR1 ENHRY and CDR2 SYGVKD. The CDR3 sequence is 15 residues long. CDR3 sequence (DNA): TGTGCCATCCAAAAAGGGACTAGCGGGAGTAATGAGCAGTTCTTC. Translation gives CAIQKGTSGSNEQFF.

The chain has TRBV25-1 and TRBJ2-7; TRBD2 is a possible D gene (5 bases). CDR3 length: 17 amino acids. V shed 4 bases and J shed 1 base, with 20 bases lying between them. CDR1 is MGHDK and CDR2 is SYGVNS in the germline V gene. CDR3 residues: CASSGLSGPQRSYEQYF. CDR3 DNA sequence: TGTGCCAGCAGTGGCCTCTCCGGCCCTCAGCGGTCCTACGAGCAGTACTTC.

This chain's CDR3 is CASSFFVLTEAFF. CDR3 coding DNA: TGTGCCAGCAGCTTCTTCGTCCTCACTGAAGCTTTCTTT. The rearrangement links TRBV13 to TRBJ1-1; D call uncertain. CDR3 length: 13 amino acids. Germline values: CDR1 PRHDT, CDR2 FYEKMQ (reference sequence). With 3 bases removed from V and 4 bases from J, the gap between germline ends came to 9 bases.

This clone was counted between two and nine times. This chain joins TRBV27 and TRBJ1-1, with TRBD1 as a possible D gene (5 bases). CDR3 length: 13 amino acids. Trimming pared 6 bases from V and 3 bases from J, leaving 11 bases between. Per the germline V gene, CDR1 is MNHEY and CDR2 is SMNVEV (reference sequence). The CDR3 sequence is CASRMGDYTEAFF. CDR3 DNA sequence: TGTGCCAGCAGGATGGGGGACTACACTGAAGCTTTCTTT.

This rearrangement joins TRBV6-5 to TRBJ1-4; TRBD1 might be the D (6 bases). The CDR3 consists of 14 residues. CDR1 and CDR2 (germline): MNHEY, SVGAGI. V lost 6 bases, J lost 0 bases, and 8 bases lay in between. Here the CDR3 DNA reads TGTGCCAGCAGAAGGACAGCAACTAATGAAAAACTGTTTTTT. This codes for CASRRTATNEKLFF.

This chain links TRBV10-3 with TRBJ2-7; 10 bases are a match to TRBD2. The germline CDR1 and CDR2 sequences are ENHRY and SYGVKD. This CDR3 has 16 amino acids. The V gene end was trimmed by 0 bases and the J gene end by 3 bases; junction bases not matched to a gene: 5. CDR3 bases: TGTGCCATCAGTGAGTCGATCGCTAGCGGGAGCTACGAGCAGTACTTC. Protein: CAISESIASGSYEQYF.

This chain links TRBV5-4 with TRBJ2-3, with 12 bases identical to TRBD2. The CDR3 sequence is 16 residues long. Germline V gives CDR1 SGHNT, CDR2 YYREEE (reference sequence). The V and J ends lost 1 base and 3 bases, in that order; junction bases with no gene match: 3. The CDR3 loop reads CASSLRLAGGTDTQYF. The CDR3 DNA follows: TGTGCCAGCAGCTTGCGCCTAGCGGGAGGGACAGATACGCAGTATTTT.

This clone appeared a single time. The CDR3 spells CASSIVSSGRYGYTF. CDR3 in DNA: TGTGCCAGTAGTATAGTCTCCTCAGGTCGCTATGGCTACACCTTC. The chain recombines TRBV19 with TRBJ1-2, with D hard to call. Trimming took off 1 base at V and 4 bases at J, with 13 bases between the two ends. The germline CDR1 and CDR2 sequences are LNHDA and SQIVND (reference sequence). The CDR3 contains 15 residues. Combining the CDR3 with reference TRBV19 and TRBJ1-2 gives the whole variable domain DGGITQSPKYLFRKEGQNVTLSCEQNLNHDAMYWYRQDPGQGLRLIYYSQIVNDFQKGDIAEGYSVSREKKESFPLTVTSAQKNPTAFYLCASSIVSSGRYGYTFGSGTRLTVV.

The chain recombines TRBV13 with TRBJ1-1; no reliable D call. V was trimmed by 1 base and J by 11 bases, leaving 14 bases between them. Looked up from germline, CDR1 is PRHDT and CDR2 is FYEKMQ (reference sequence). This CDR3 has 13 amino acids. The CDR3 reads CASSLDTVGRAFF. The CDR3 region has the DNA TGTGCCAGCAGCTTAGATACGGTCGGTCGGGCTTTCTTT.

CDR3 in amino acids: CASSQAQRSRSYEQYF. The CDR3, as DNA: TGCGCCAGCAGCCAAGCTCAGCGGTCAAGAAGCTACGAGCAGTACTTC. The gene calls are TRBV4-1 and TRBJ2-7; maybe TRBD2 (5 bases). The CDR3 length is 16 residues. Germline CDR1 and CDR2: MGHRA and YSYEKL. V lost 1 base to trimming and J lost 3 bases, with 16 bases between them.

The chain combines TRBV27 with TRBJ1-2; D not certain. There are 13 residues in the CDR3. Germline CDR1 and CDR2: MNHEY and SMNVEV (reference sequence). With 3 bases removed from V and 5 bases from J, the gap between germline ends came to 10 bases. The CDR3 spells CASSFGPGYGYTF. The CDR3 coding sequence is TGTGCCAGCAGTTTTGGCCCGGGATATGGCTACACCTTC.

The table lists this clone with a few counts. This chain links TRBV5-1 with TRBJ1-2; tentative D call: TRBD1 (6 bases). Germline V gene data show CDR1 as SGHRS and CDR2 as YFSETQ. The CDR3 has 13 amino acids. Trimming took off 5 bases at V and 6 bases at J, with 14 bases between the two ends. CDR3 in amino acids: CASRLGQKDGYTF. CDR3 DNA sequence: TGCGCCAGCAGACTCGGACAGAAAGATGGCTACACCTTC.

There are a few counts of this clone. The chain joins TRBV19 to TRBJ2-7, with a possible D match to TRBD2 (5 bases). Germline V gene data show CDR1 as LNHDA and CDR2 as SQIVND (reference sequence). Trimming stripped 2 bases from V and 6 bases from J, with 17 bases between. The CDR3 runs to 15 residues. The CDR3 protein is CASSISASGPVEQYF. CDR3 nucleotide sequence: TGTGCCAGTAGTATATCGGCCAGCGGTCCGGTCGAGCAGTACTTC.

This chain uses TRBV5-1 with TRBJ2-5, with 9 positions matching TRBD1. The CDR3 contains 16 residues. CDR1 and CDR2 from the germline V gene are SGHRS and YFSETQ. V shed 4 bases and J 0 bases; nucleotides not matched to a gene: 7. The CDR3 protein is CASSHWTGANQETQYF. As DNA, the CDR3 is TGCGCCAGCAGCCATTGGACAGGGGCGAACCAAGAGACCCAGTACTTC.

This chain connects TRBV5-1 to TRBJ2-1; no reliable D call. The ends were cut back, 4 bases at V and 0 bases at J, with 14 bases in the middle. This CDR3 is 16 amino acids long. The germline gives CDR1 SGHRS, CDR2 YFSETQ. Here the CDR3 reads CASSLGSSRSYNEQFF. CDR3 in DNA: TGCGCCAGCAGCCTTGGTAGTAGCCGCTCCTACAATGAGCAGTTCTTC.